These T cell receptor beta chains were read from a single sample in a study of OX40 agonist ivuxolimab in advanced cancers. Measured with immunoSEQ multiplex PCR; TCRdb has only the in-frame clones, and not every one. The data hold around 26,000 clones, with 85% to 90% observed a single time. Sequenced material: CD4+ or CD8+ T cells sorted from blood, taken in a trial of the OX40 agonist ivuxolimab. These receptors came from an adult with an advanced solid tumor such as melanoma, head and neck, liver or kidney cancer. CDR3s include the opening cysteine and the closing phenylalanine or tryptophan. The order of the fields is clone size, V gene, J gene, D gene, CDR3 protein, CDR3 DNA. D genes are given only for firm matches. Where a row states a size, it is once, few, many or the class of an expanded clone; other rows omit it.

-,TRBV9,TRBJ2-3,TRBD2,CASSLSGSLADTQYF,TGTGCCAGCAGCCTGAGCGGGAGTCTTGCAGATACGCAGTATTTT
-,TRBV21-1,TRBJ2-1,-,CASSKERNRERRSEQFF,TGTGCCAGCAGCAAAGAAAGAAACAGGGAAAGGAGGAGTGAGCAGTTCTTC
-,TRBV7-9,TRBJ2-7,-,CASSSPTGYEQYF,TGTGCCAGCAGCTCACCCACGGGGTACGAGCAGTACTTC
-,TRBV7-9,TRBJ1-2,-,CASSLESEGYGYTF,TGTGCCAGCAGCTTGGAATCAGAGGGCTATGGCTACACCTTC
-,TRBV5-4,TRBJ2-7,-,CASSQDQYEQYF,TGTGCCAGCAGCCAAGATCAGTACGAGCAGTACTTC
few,TRBV7-9,TRBJ2-1,-,CASSPGGPSYNEQFF,TGTGCCAGCAGCCCCGGGGGTCCTTCCTACAATGAGCAGTTCTTC
-,TRBV18,TRBJ2-3,TRBD2,CASSAFTSGRWGTDTQYF,TGTGCCAGCTCCGCTTTCACTAGCGGGAGATGGGGCACAGATACGCAGTATTTT
-,TRBV29-1,TRBJ1-1,-,CSVDGPSWNTEAFF,TGCAGCGTTGATGGCCCCAGTTGGAACACTGAAGCTTTCTTT
-,TRBV9,TRBJ2-1,TRBD2,CASSVSGAAYNEQFF,TGTGCCAGCAGCGTTAGCGGGGCGGCCTACAATGAGCAGTTCTTC
-,TRBV19,TRBJ2-3,TRBD1,CASSAGQGGTDTQYF,TGTGCCAGTAGTGCGGGACAGGGAGGGACAGATACGCAGTATTTT